This entry is about one T cell receptor (beta chain). Measured with immunoSEQ multiplex PCR; TCRdb has only the in-frame clones, and not every one. The sample consists of about 320,000 clones, under 90% of them appearing once. The record originates from a study of blood T cell repertoires in COVID-19. The age range of participants was 18 to 89 years, with residence in about 25 US areas. Participants reported their clinical history, and cohort assignment relied on those reports. The source is a woman aged 18 to 35 who had recovered from COVID-19. The specimen was PBMCs or T cells enriched from blood (not recorded which).

The CDR3 bases are TGTGCCATCAGTGTCGATACCGGGGATCACTATGGCTACACCTTC. Its protein product is CAISVDTGDHYGYTF. The chain combines TRBV10-3 with TRBJ1-2, with D unclear. This CDR3 spans 15 amino acids. Germline V gene lookup returns CDR1 ENHRY and CDR2 SYGVKD. Trimming shortened V by 4 bases and J by 3 bases, and 15 bases separated the two germline ends.